The next 29 T cell receptor beta chains were all read from a single sample in a study of CD8 T cells in Susac syndrome. Reverse transcription of roughly 0.5 to 1 ug RNA was carried out with random hexamers. MiXCR, run by TCRdb on the immunoSEQ multiplex PCR reads, gives a single entry per CDR3 protein. The repertoire holds approximately 210,000 distinct CDR3 sequences, with approximately 94% as singletons. The specimen sequenced was CD4+ T cells from PBMCs. The receptors shown here come from a human donor with Susac syndrome.

The chain links TRBV30 to TRBJ2-7, with TRBD1 matching over 9 bases. This CDR3 spans 14 amino acids. The germline V gene has CDR1 GTSNPN and CDR2 SVGIG (reference sequence). The junction had 5 bases not matched to a gene; V was cut back by 2 bases and J by 3 bases. CDR3 residues: CAWSRLTGGYEQYF. Written as DNA, the CDR3 is TGTGCCTGGAGTAGATTGACAGGGGGCTACGAGCAGTACTTC.

The count of this clonotype is one. The V gene is TRBV20-1, the J gene TRBJ2-1, with D possibly matching TRBD2 (5 bases). Germline V gene sequence: CDR1 DFQATT, CDR2 SNEGSKA (reference sequence). The V end lost 6 bases, the J end lost 6 bases, and 15 bases lay between the germline ends. The CDR3 loop spans 13 amino acids. The CDR3 loop is CSAAAPEGNEQFF. For the CDR3, the DNA is TGCAGTGCAGCGGCCCCTGAGGGCAATGAGCAGTTCTTC.

CDR3 DNA: TGTGCCAGCAGTTACCGCGGTTACGAGCAGTACTTC. This codes for CASSYRGYEQYF. The J gene is TRBJ2-7, the V gene TRBV6-5, with D unresolved. V was pared by 2 bases and J by 4 bases, with 6 bases between. The length of the CDR3 is 12 residues. Germline V lookup: CDR1 MNHEY, CDR2 SVGAGI.

The rearrangement uses TRBV20-1 and TRBJ1-5; D is unclear. Trimming took off 3 bases at V and 1 base at J, with 10 bases between the two ends. CDR1 DFQATT and CDR2 SNEGSKA come from the germline V gene (reference sequence). The CDR3 runs 14 residues. The CDR3 DNA sequence: TGCAGTGCTAGCCCTGGGGAAAGCAATCAGCCCCAGCATTTT. It translates to CSASPGESNQPQHF.

V is TRBV25-1 and J is TRBJ2-2; the match to TRBD1 covers 8 bases. The germline V gene encodes CDR1 MGHDK and CDR2 SYGVNS. Losses at the gene ends were 7 bases for V and 5 bases for J; bases not matched to a gene: 15. The CDR3 is 17 residues long. Here the CDR3 DNA reads TGTGCCAGCACACAGACCTCGACAGGGGTCGCGACCGGGGAGCTGTTTTTT. It is translated as CASTQTSTGVATGELFF.

The chain has TRBV30 and TRBJ2-7; 8 bases are shared with TRBD1. The germline gives CDR1 GTSNPN, CDR2 SVGIG (reference sequence). V shed 3 bases, J shed 4 bases, and the junction held 5 bases outside the gene matches. This CDR3 is 13 amino acids long. In DNA, the CDR3 is TGTGCCTGGAGAGACAGGGGCTTGTACGAGCAGTACTTC. Translated, it gives CAWRDRGLYEQYF.

The V call is TRBV10-3, the J call TRBJ2-7; D unresolved. Germline values: CDR1 ENHRY, CDR2 SYGVKD. V was pared by 6 bases and J by 1 base, with 4 bases between. The CDR3 is 11 residues long. This CDR3 is CAIRRSYEQYF. In DNA, the CDR3 is TGTGCCATCAGGCGTTCCTACGAGCAGTACTTC.

The chain is built from TRBV5-6 and TRBJ2-1; weak D call: TRBD2 (5 bases). The CDR3 has 16 amino acids. Trimming took 0 bases from V and 0 from J, leaving 10 bases between them. The V gene's germline CDR1 is SGHDT and CDR2 YYEEEE. CDR3 nucleotide sequence: TGTGCCAGCAGCTTGGTTCCGGGAAGCTCCTACAATGAGCAGTTCTTC. Translating gives CASSLVPGSSYNEQFF.

The rearrangement joins TRBV5-6 to TRBJ2-7; TRBD1 is a possible D gene (5 bases). The germline V and J ends were trimmed by 4 bases and 3 bases, with 8 bases remaining between them. The CDR3 is 12 amino acids. Per germline, CDR1 SGHDT and CDR2 YYEEEE. The CDR3 reads CASSTGIYEQYF. In DNA form, the CDR3 reads TGTGCCAGCAGCACAGGTATCTACGAGCAGTACTTC.

A remark on this clonotype: A read error may account for a junction end that differs from germline. The gene calls are TRBV6-1 and TRBJ2-2, with D hard to call. The CDR3 is 13 amino acids. Germline V gene lookup returns CDR1 MNHNS and CDR2 SASEGT. The CDR3 here is CASGERDTGELFF. The CDR3 region has the DNA TGTGCCAGCGGTGAAAGAGACACCGGGGAGCTGTTTTTT.

The genes are TRBV10-3 and TRBJ2-1; D gene ambiguous. The CDR3 extends over 13 amino acids. Between the trimmed V and J ends, which lost 0 bases and 9 bases, there was a span of 9 bases. The germline V gene has CDR1 ENHRY and CDR2 SYGVKD. Here the CDR3 DNA reads TGTGCCATCAGTGAGTCAGGCCCCAGTGAGCAGTTCTTC. This sequence encodes CAISESGPSEQFF.

This sequence joins TRBV3-1 and TRBJ1-2; 7 bases map to TRBD1. V lost 3 bases and J lost 4; bases outside the gene matches: 8. This CDR3 is built from 15 residues. CDR1 and CDR2 (germline): LGHDT, YNNKEL (reference sequence). The CDR3 protein is CASSQATGIGYGYTF. CDR3 bases: TGTGCCAGCAGCCAGGCGACAGGGATCGGCTATGGCTACACCTTC.

This chain connects TRBV12-3 or TRBV12-4 to TRBJ1-2; D uncertain. Trimming pared 6 bases from V and 4 bases from J, leaving 15 bases between. This CDR3 is 14 amino acids long. The CDR3 here is CASSVDKPTYGYTF. The CDR3 DNA sequence: TGTGCCAGCAGCGTCGACAAGCCAACCTATGGCTACACCTTC.

The V gene is TRBV6-1, the J gene TRBJ2-7; 7 bases map to TRBD2. The CDR3 loop spans 16 amino acids. Losses at the gene ends were 5 bases for V and 3 bases for J; bases not matched to a gene: 13. The V gene's germline CDR1 is MNHNS and CDR2 SASEGT. CDR3 residues: CASSRTQAGQSYEQYF. The CDR3 DNA is TGTGCCAGCAGTCGGACCCAAGCGGGGCAGAGCTACGAGCAGTACTTC.

The chain uses TRBV6-5 and TRBJ2-4; a weak D match, TRBD2 (5 bases). Per germline, CDR1 MNHEY and CDR2 SVGAGI. Trimming left V 7 bases short and J 1 base short, with 14 bases between. The CDR3 has 15 residues. Written as DNA, the CDR3 is TGTGCCAGCACAACAGCCCGGGGTGCCAAAAACATTCAGTACTTC. Translation gives CASTTARGAKNIQYF.

This clonotype was observed a handful of times. The DNA for the CDR3 is TGTGCCAGCAGCACTCAGGGAAGGGGAAACACTGAAGCTTTCTTT. Translation gives CASSTQGRGNTEAFF. J is TRBJ1-1 and V is TRBV11-2; D is possibly TRBD1 (5 bases). This CDR3 is built from 15 residues. Trimming removed 5 bases at V and 2 bases at J, with 15 bases between. Germline V gives CDR1 SGHAT, CDR2 FQNNGV.

The J gene is TRBJ2-5, the V gene TRBV19; D may be TRBD1 (6 bases). V was trimmed by 3 bases and J by 0 bases, leaving 8 bases between them. The CDR3 loop spans 14 amino acids. The V gene's germline CDR1 is LNHDA and CDR2 SQIVND (reference sequence). The CDR3 protein is CASSMGANQETQYF. CDR3 sequence (DNA): TGTGCCAGTAGTATGGGGGCCAACCAAGAGACCCAGTACTTC.

The chain uses TRBV20-1 and TRBJ1-1; the D is unclear. Trimming left V 3 bases short and J 1 base short, with 6 bases between. The CDR3 loop spans 12 amino acids. CDR1 is DFQATT, CDR2 SNEGSKA, per germline (reference sequence). This chain's CDR3 is CSASGQNTEAFF. The CDR3 DNA reads as TGCAGTGCTAGTGGGCAGAACACTGAAGCTTTCTTT.

The rearrangement links TRBV6-6 to TRBJ2-3, with 11 bases identical to TRBD2. V shed 8 bases and J 6 bases; nucleotides not matched to a gene: 7. This CDR3 spans 14 amino acids. In germline, CDR1 is MNHNY, CDR2 SVGAGI (reference sequence). The DNA of the CDR3 is TGTGCCAGCCGGGCTAGCGGGGGGTTGGATACGCAGTATTTT. Its protein product is CASRASGGLDTQYF.

The rearrangement joins TRBV19 to TRBJ2-5; D is perhaps TRBD2 (5 bases). Germline V gene sequence: CDR1 LNHDA, CDR2 SQIVND (reference sequence). The CDR3 has 15 amino acids. V was trimmed by 5 bases and J by 3 bases, leaving 16 bases between them. DNA of the CDR3: TGTGCCAGTAGTCCGAGAAGCGCCGGGAAAGAGACCCAGTACTTC. This translates into CASSPRSAGKETQYF.

The V call is TRBV6-1, the J call TRBJ2-7; 10 positions agree with TRBD2. V gave up 5 bases and J gave up 0 bases; unmatched junction bases: 4. The CDR3 extends over 15 amino acids. From germline, CDR1 is MNHNS and CDR2 SASEGT. This CDR3 is CASSKRGGSSYEQYF. The DNA for the CDR3 is TGTGCCAGCAGTAAGCGGGGGGGGAGCTCCTACGAGCAGTACTTC.

This clonotype was counted a few times. The chain links TRBV20-1 to TRBJ2-7; D is unresolved. Trimming removed 0 bases at V and 0 bases at J, with 6 bases between. The CDR3 spans 13 residues. Looked up from germline, CDR1 is DFQATT and CDR2 is SNEGSKA (reference sequence). CDR3: CSARDASSYEQYF. The CDR3 nucleotides are TGCAGTGCTAGAGATGCTAGCTCCTACGAGCAGTACTTC.

The chain carries TRBV20-1 and TRBJ2-5, with 14 bases fitting TRBD2. J lost 3 bases, V lost 2 bases, and 5 bases had no gene match. The CDR3 length is 16 residues. From germline, CDR1 is DFQATT and CDR2 SNEGSKA (reference sequence). The CDR3 loop is CSARHPGLAGEETQYF. DNA for the CDR3: TGCAGTGCTAGACATCCGGGACTAGCGGGGGAAGAGACCCAGTACTTC.

In nucleotides, the CDR3 is TGCAGTGTCCTGGCTCGACAGGCTGATAATTCACCCCTCCACTTT. Amino acids: CSVLARQADNSPLHF. This chain links TRBV20-1 with TRBJ1-6, with a possible D match to TRBD1 (6 bases). The CDR3 length is 15 residues. With 7 bases removed from V and 5 bases from J, the gap between germline ends came to 18 bases. The germline gives CDR1 DFQATT, CDR2 SNEGSKA (reference sequence).

This chain links TRBV4-3 with TRBJ1-3; D gene unclear. The length of the CDR3 is 16 residues. Germline values: CDR1 LGHNA, CDR2 YSLEER. With 1 base removed from V and 3 bases from J, the gap between germline ends came to 13 bases. The CDR3 sequence: CASSQATVFSGNTIYF. The CDR3 DNA is TGCGCCAGCAGCCAAGCTACAGTCTTCAGTGGAAACACCATATATTTT.

The chain recombines TRBV7-2 with TRBJ2-5; D not resolved. The CDR3 totals 14 residues. Per the germline V gene, CDR1 is SGHTA and CDR2 is FQGNSA. The V end lost 8 bases, the J end lost 4 bases, and 17 bases lay between the germline ends. The CDR3 spells CASGLSSDLETQYF. In nucleotides, the CDR3 is TGTGCCAGCGGTCTGAGCTCAGATTTAGAGACCCAGTACTTC.

This chain uses TRBV6-5 with TRBJ1-5; D possibly corresponds to TRBD1 (5 bases). The CDR3 has 14 residues. The V and J ends lost 5 bases and 5 bases respectively, with 13 bases between them. In germline, CDR1 is MNHEY, CDR2 SVGAGI. The chain's CDR3 is CASSGDGLDQPQHF. CDR3 nucleotides: TGTGCCAGCAGTGGGGACGGGCTTGATCAGCCCCAGCATTTT.

The chain recombines TRBV9 with TRBJ2-1; 11 nucleotides match TRBD2. The germline V gene encodes CDR1 SGDLS and CDR2 YYNGEE. Trimming cost V 0 bases and J 8 bases; bases outside gene matches: 4. The CDR3 runs to 15 residues. CDR3 loop: CASSVGLAGGYEQFF. CDR3 nucleotides: TGTGCCAGCAGCGTAGGGCTAGCGGGGGGATATGAGCAGTTCTTC.

This sequence joins TRBV6-2 or TRBV6-3 and TRBJ1-6; D uncertain. This CDR3 is 12 amino acids long. The germline V and J ends were trimmed by 3 bases and 7 bases, with 4 bases remaining between them. CDR1 MNHEY and CDR2 SVGEGT come from the germline V gene. CDR3 bases: TGTGCCAGCAGTTATTGGAATTCACCCCTCCACTTT. It is translated as CASSYWNSPLHF.